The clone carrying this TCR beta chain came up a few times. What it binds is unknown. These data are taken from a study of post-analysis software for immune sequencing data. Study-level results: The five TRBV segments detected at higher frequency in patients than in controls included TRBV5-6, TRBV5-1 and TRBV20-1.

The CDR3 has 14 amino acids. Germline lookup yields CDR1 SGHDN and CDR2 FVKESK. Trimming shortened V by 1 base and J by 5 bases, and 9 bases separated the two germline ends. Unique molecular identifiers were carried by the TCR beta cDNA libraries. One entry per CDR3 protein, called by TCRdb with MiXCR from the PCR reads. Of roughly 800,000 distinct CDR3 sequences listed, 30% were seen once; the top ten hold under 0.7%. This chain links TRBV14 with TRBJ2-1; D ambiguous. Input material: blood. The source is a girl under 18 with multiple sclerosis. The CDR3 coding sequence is TGTGCCAGCAGCCAAGTAGCCAGCCACAATGAGCAGTTCTTC. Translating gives CASSQVASHNEQFF.